These T cell receptor beta chains were read from a single sample in a study of CD8+ T cells in alopecia areata. Some clones are missing from TCRdb's copy, which holds only in-frame ones; the method was immunoSEQ multiplex PCR. The table shows approximately 150,000 clones, with approximately 45% occurring only once. Sequences were obtained from CD4+ T cells sorted from blood. The receptors were sampled from a human donor with alopecia areata. Each CDR3 is given with its conserved first and last residue. Fields, in order: D gene, clone size, CDR3 length, J gene, V gene, CDR3 DNA, CDR3 protein. A D gene is named only where the DNA matches it firmly. Part of the rows lack a size; the others show once, few, many or a class for expanded clones.

d_call: .
clone_size: .
cdr3_length: 11
j_call: TRBJ2-7
v_call: TRBV5-6
cdr3_nt: TGTGCCAGCAGCCTGAGGGGCGAGCAGTACTTC
cdr3_aa: CASSLRGEQYF

d_call: TRBD1
clone_size: .
cdr3_length: 14
j_call: TRBJ2-1
v_call: TRBV27
cdr3_nt: TGTGCCAGCAGTTTAAAGGTTAACAGGGGTGGGCAGTTCTTC
cdr3_aa: CASSLKVNRGGQFF

d_call: TRBD1
clone_size: .
cdr3_length: 13
j_call: TRBJ2-5
v_call: TRBV29-1
cdr3_nt: TGCAGCGTTGCCCCGGGACAGGGAGAGACCCAGTACTTC
cdr3_aa: CSVAPGQGETQYF

d_call: .
clone_size: .
cdr3_length: 13
j_call: TRBJ1-2
v_call: TRBV27
cdr3_nt: TGTGCCAGCAGTCCGGGACGTGTGGATGGCTACACCTTC
cdr3_aa: CASSPGRVDGYTF

d_call: .
clone_size: .
cdr3_length: 14
j_call: TRBJ2-1
v_call: TRBV29-1
cdr3_nt: TGCAGCGTTGTTCTGGGTGGAGGCTACAATGAGCAGTTCTTC
cdr3_aa: CSVVLGGGYNEQFF

d_call: TRBD1
clone_size: .
cdr3_length: 15
j_call: TRBJ1-2
v_call: TRBV13
cdr3_nt: TGTGCCAGCAGCTTAGGCGGACAGGGGAAGTATGGCTACACCTTC
cdr3_aa: CASSLGGQGKYGYTF

d_call: .
clone_size: few
cdr3_length: 12
j_call: TRBJ2-7
v_call: TRBV7-2
cdr3_nt: TGTGCCAGCAGCTCCTTTCCCTACGAGCAGTACTTC
cdr3_aa: CASSSFPYEQYF

d_call: TRBD2
clone_size: .
cdr3_length: 18
j_call: TRBJ2-4
v_call: TRBV5-1
cdr3_nt: TGCGCCAGCAGCCTGGTAGCGGGAGGTACCCTAGCCAAAAACATTCAGTACTTC
cdr3_aa: CASSLVAGGTLAKNIQYF

d_call: .
clone_size: few
cdr3_length: 15
j_call: TRBJ1-1
v_call: TRBV6-4
cdr3_nt: TGTGCCAGCAGGCAGCCCGTGGTGGAGAACACTGAAGCTTTCTTT
cdr3_aa: CASRQPVVENTEAFF

d_call: .
clone_size: .
cdr3_length: 12
j_call: TRBJ2-1
v_call: TRBV28
cdr3_nt: TGTGCCAGCACCTTCCCGGCCCACGGGCAGTTCTTC
cdr3_aa: CASTFPAHGQFF

d_call: .
clone_size: few
cdr3_length: 13
j_call: TRBJ1-2
v_call: TRBV19
cdr3_nt: TGTGCCAGTAGTATAGGGTGGGATGTCGGCTACACCTTC
cdr3_aa: CASSIGWDVGYTF

d_call: TRBD1
clone_size: .
cdr3_length: 14
j_call: TRBJ1-5
v_call: TRBV6-1
cdr3_nt: TGTGCCAGCATCATGGACAGGGGCTCCGAACCCCAGCATTTT
cdr3_aa: CASIMDRGSEPQHF

d_call: .
clone_size: .
cdr3_length: 16
j_call: TRBJ2-4
v_call: TRBV28
cdr3_nt: TGTGCCAGCAGATCCCCCAGGGGCGAGGGTGGAAACATTCAGTACTTC
cdr3_aa: CASRSPRGEGGNIQYF

d_call: .
clone_size: .
cdr3_length: 15
j_call: TRBJ2-7
v_call: TRBV4-1
cdr3_nt: TGCGCCAGCAGCCAAGATGGGCCAGGAGGTAACGAGCAGTACTTC
cdr3_aa: CASSQDGPGGNEQYF

d_call: .
clone_size: .
cdr3_length: 13
j_call: TRBJ2-1
v_call: TRBV4-2
cdr3_nt: TGTGCCAGCAGCCAAGATAGGACCCGATATCGGTTCTTC
cdr3_aa: CASSQDRTRYRFF

d_call: .
clone_size: .
cdr3_length: 15
j_call: TRBJ2-7
v_call: TRBV30
cdr3_nt: TGTGCCTGGACGGCGGGGAATCGGCTGTTCTACGAGCAGTACTTC
cdr3_aa: CAWTAGNRLFYEQYF

d_call: TRBD1
clone_size: .
cdr3_length: 16
j_call: TRBJ2-1
v_call: TRBV11-2
cdr3_nt: TGTGCCAGCAGCATAAACAGGGGGCGAATCTACAATGAGCAGTTCTTC
cdr3_aa: CASSINRGRIYNEQFF

d_call: TRBD2
clone_size: .
cdr3_length: 14
j_call: TRBJ2-5
v_call: TRBV27
cdr3_nt: TGTGCCAGCAGTCCGACGGGGAGGGGAGAGACCCAGTACTTC
cdr3_aa: CASSPTGRGETQYF

d_call: .
clone_size: few
cdr3_length: 13
j_call: TRBJ2-7
v_call: TRBV5-1
cdr3_nt: TGCGCCAGCAGCCTATATGAGTTGGGCGAGCAGTACTTC
cdr3_aa: CASSLYELGEQYF

d_call: .
clone_size: few
cdr3_length: 17
j_call: TRBJ2-7
v_call: TRBV14
cdr3_nt: TGTGCCAGCAGCCTCCGAACTGGGAGACCCACGGCGCGCGAGCAGTACTTC
cdr3_aa: CASSLRTGRPTAREQYF

d_call: .
clone_size: .
cdr3_length: 15
j_call: TRBJ1-2
v_call: TRBV5-1
cdr3_nt: TGCGCCAGCAGCTTGGCCCTGGGACAACCCTATGGCTACACCTTC
cdr3_aa: CASSLALGQPYGYTF

d_call: .
clone_size: .
cdr3_length: 15
j_call: TRBJ2-5
v_call: TRBV9
cdr3_nt: TGTGCCAGCAGCCCCAGACAGGGACTAACGGAGACCCAGTACTTC
cdr3_aa: CASSPRQGLTETQYF

d_call: TRBD1
clone_size: once
cdr3_length: 15
j_call: TRBJ1-2
v_call: TRBV29-1
cdr3_nt: TGCAGCGTTGACCCCACAGGGGGAGGTAGCTATGGCTACACCTTC
cdr3_aa: CSVDPTGGGSYGYTF

d_call: .
clone_size: .
cdr3_length: 14
j_call: TRBJ2-5
v_call: TRBV2
cdr3_nt: TGTGCCAGCAGTACCAGAGGAAGTCAAGAGACCCAGTACTTC
cdr3_aa: CASSTRGSQETQYF

d_call: .
clone_size: .
cdr3_length: 12
j_call: TRBJ2-1
v_call: TRBV28
cdr3_nt: TGTGCCAGCAGACAAACATACAATGAGCAGTTCTTC
cdr3_aa: CASRQTYNEQFF

d_call: TRBD1
clone_size: .
cdr3_length: 11
j_call: TRBJ1-2
v_call: TRBV29-1
cdr3_nt: TGCAGCATCAGACAGGGTCATGGCTACACCTTC
cdr3_aa: CSIRQGHGYTF

d_call: .
clone_size: .
cdr3_length: 11
j_call: TRBJ1-6
v_call: TRBV28
cdr3_nt: TGTGCCAGCAGCACCGGCCGGAACCTCCACTTT
cdr3_aa: CASSTGRNLHF

d_call: .
clone_size: .
cdr3_length: 14
j_call: TRBJ1-3
v_call: TRBV30
cdr3_nt: TGTGCCTGGGGGATAGGAGGGTCTGGAAACACCATATATTTT
cdr3_aa: CAWGIGGSGNTIYF

d_call: .
clone_size: .
cdr3_length: 14
j_call: TRBJ2-3
v_call: TRBV28
cdr3_nt: TGTGCCAGCATTGACAGGTTGCCCACAGATACGCAGTATTTT
cdr3_aa: CASIDRLPTDTQYF

d_call: .
clone_size: few
cdr3_length: 13
j_call: TRBJ2-1
v_call: TRBV9
cdr3_nt: TGTGCCAGCAGCGTAGTGTTAGACAATGAGCAGTTCTTC
cdr3_aa: CASSVVLDNEQFF

d_call: .
clone_size: .
cdr3_length: 14
j_call: TRBJ2-4
v_call: TRBV28
cdr3_nt: TGTGCCAGCAGTTTATTAATCCGTGGGGACATTCAGTACTTC
cdr3_aa: CASSLLIRGDIQYF

d_call: TRBD1
clone_size: .
cdr3_length: 14
j_call: TRBJ2-2
v_call: TRBV4-1
cdr3_nt: TGCGCCAGCAGCCAAGTACAGGGGTCCGGGGAGCTGTTTTTT
cdr3_aa: CASSQVQGSGELFF

d_call: TRBD2
clone_size: .
cdr3_length: 13
j_call: TRBJ2-3
v_call: TRBV29-1
cdr3_nt: TGCAGCCCGGGACTAGCGGGTTCCTCCGCGCAGTATTTT
cdr3_aa: CSPGLAGSSAQYF

d_call: TRBD2
clone_size: .
cdr3_length: 19
j_call: TRBJ2-1
v_call: TRBV9
cdr3_nt: TGTGCCAGCAGCCCACGTGGGGCGGGAGGGCTTTCGGGGCGCAATGAGCAGTTCTTC
cdr3_aa: CASSPRGAGGLSGRNEQFF

d_call: .
clone_size: few
cdr3_length: 15
j_call: TRBJ1-1
v_call: TRBV7-9
cdr3_nt: TGTGCCAGCAGCTTAGCCCAGGGACTGAACACTGAAGCTTTCTTT
cdr3_aa: CASSLAQGLNTEAFF

d_call: .
clone_size: once
cdr3_length: 12
j_call: TRBJ2-7
v_call: TRBV2
cdr3_nt: TGTGCCAGCAAGCAGATCTCCTACGAGCAGTACTTC
cdr3_aa: CASKQISYEQYF

d_call: .
clone_size: .
cdr3_length: 15
j_call: TRBJ2-1
v_call: TRBV9
cdr3_nt: TGTGCCAGCAGCGTAGACCCTCAGCCTTACAATGAGCAGTTCTTC
cdr3_aa: CASSVDPQPYNEQFF

d_call: .
clone_size: few
cdr3_length: 13
j_call: TRBJ2-1
v_call: TRBV27
cdr3_nt: TGTGCCAGCAGCAGGACTGTGGCGGGTGAGCAGTTCTTC
cdr3_aa: CASSRTVAGEQFF

d_call: TRBD1
clone_size: .
cdr3_length: 16
j_call: TRBJ2-7
v_call: TRBV29-1
cdr3_nt: TGCAGCGTTGAAGACCCTCCGGGACAGGGTTCCTACGAGCAGTACTTC
cdr3_aa: CSVEDPPGQGSYEQYF

d_call: .
clone_size: .
cdr3_length: 12
j_call: TRBJ2-7
v_call: TRBV10-2
cdr3_nt: TGCGCCAGCAGTGGAACAGCCTACGAGCAGTACTTC
cdr3_aa: CASSGTAYEQYF

d_call: .
clone_size: .
cdr3_length: 14
j_call: TRBJ2-5
v_call: TRBV27
cdr3_nt: TGTGCCAGCAGGGAGGGGCGGCGGGAAGAGACCCAGTACTTC
cdr3_aa: CASREGRREETQYF

d_call: TRBD1
clone_size: few
cdr3_length: 15
j_call: TRBJ2-5
v_call: TRBV27
cdr3_nt: TGTGCCAGCAGCCAATTGAGGGGGCGCCAAGAGACCCAGTACTTC
cdr3_aa: CASSQLRGRQETQYF

d_call: .
clone_size: .
cdr3_length: 15
j_call: TRBJ2-3
v_call: TRBV9
cdr3_nt: TGTGCCAGCAGGTCGGGTCTCCGAGATGGAGATACGCAGTATTTT
cdr3_aa: CASRSGLRDGDTQYF

d_call: .
clone_size: .
cdr3_length: 15
j_call: TRBJ2-5
v_call: TRBV9
cdr3_nt: TGTGCCAGCAGCGTCGAAACCGGACAGGAGGGGACCCAGTACTTC
cdr3_aa: CASSVETGQEGTQYF